The rows below give T cell receptor beta chains drawn from one sample of a study of T cells in Graves' hyperthyroidism and ophthalmopathy. TCRdb re-called the multiplex PCR reads through MiXCR, storing one row per CDR3 protein. The sample lists some 440,000 distinct CDR3 sequences, approximately 14% occurring once. Sequencing was carried out using blood. These receptors were taken from a woman aged 18-29 years with Graves' hyperthyroidism. CDR3s include the opening cysteine and the closing phenylalanine or tryptophan. Each record gives: clone size, J gene, D gene, V gene, CDR3 DNA, CDR3 protein. A D gene is named only where the DNA matches it firmly. The size entry is marked missing in some rows and otherwise reads once, few, many or a size class.

clone_size: many; j_call: TRBJ2-7; d_call: .; v_call: TRBV12-3/TRBV12-4; cdr3_nt: TGTGCCAGCAGTCGACTTAACGAGCAGTACTTC; cdr3_aa: CASSRLNEQYF
clone_size: many; j_call: TRBJ2-1; d_call: TRBD2; v_call: TRBV10-3; cdr3_nt: TGTGCCATCAGTGGAGGACTAGCGGGGGATGAGCAGTTCTTC; cdr3_aa: CAISGGLAGDEQFF
clone_size: many; j_call: TRBJ1-1; d_call: TRBD1; v_call: TRBV28; cdr3_nt: TGTGCCAGCAGTTATAGACAGGGATACACTGAAGCTTTCTTT; cdr3_aa: CASSYRQGYTEAFF
clone_size: .; j_call: TRBJ1-4; d_call: .; v_call: TRBV18; cdr3_nt: TGTGCCAGCTCACCGCTCGCGGCGGCTAATAATGAAAAACTGTTTTTT; cdr3_aa: CASSPLAAANNEKLFF
clone_size: .; j_call: TRBJ2-7; d_call: .; v_call: TRBV11-1; cdr3_nt: TGTGCCAGCAGACCCAAGGAGGGCCGCCTGGAGCAGTACTTC; cdr3_aa: CASRPKEGRLEQYF
clone_size: few; j_call: TRBJ1-6; d_call: TRBD1; v_call: TRBV12-3/TRBV12-4; cdr3_nt: TGTGCCAGCAGTCCCCGGACAGGGAGAGATTCACCCCTCCACTTT; cdr3_aa: CASSPRTGRDSPLHF
clone_size: many; j_call: TRBJ2-3; d_call: TRBD1; v_call: TRBV6-2/TRBV6-3; cdr3_nt: TGTGCCAGCAGTCCAGGGGGCGCAGGCACAGATACGCAGTATTTT; cdr3_aa: CASSPGGAGTDTQYF
clone_size: many; j_call: TRBJ2-1; d_call: TRBD2; v_call: TRBV7-2; cdr3_nt: TGTGCCAGCACCCCTCCGGGGGGGGGCGATGAGCAGTTCTTC; cdr3_aa: CASTPPGGGDEQFF
clone_size: .; j_call: TRBJ2-3; d_call: TRBD2; v_call: TRBV7-9; cdr3_nt: TGTGCCAGCAGCGGAGGACTAGCGGGGCGGGCGGATACGCAGTATTTT; cdr3_aa: CASSGGLAGRADTQYF
clone_size: many; j_call: TRBJ1-4; d_call: TRBD1; v_call: TRBV2; cdr3_nt: TGTGCCAGCAGTGAAGTGGGGACAGGAAATGAAAAACTGTTTTTT; cdr3_aa: CASSEVGTGNEKLFF
clone_size: many; j_call: TRBJ1-2; d_call: .; v_call: TRBV6-1; cdr3_nt: TGTGCCAGCATTAGCTTTGGCAGGCTTAACTATGGCTACACCTTC; cdr3_aa: CASISFGRLNYGYTF
clone_size: few; j_call: TRBJ2-5; d_call: .; v_call: TRBV24-1; cdr3_nt: TGTGCCACCGCAATGGGGGGGGCCCAAGAGACCCAGTACTTC; cdr3_aa: CATAMGGAQETQYF
clone_size: many; j_call: TRBJ1-6; d_call: .; v_call: TRBV2; cdr3_nt: TGTGCCAGCAGTGTTCAGGGGACTAATTCACCCCTCCACTTT; cdr3_aa: CASSVQGTNSPLHF
clone_size: many; j_call: TRBJ1-1; d_call: .; v_call: TRBV28; cdr3_nt: TGTGCCAGCAGTTTAAGGGTAGCGAACACTGAAGCTTTCTTT; cdr3_aa: CASSLRVANTEAFF
clone_size: many; j_call: TRBJ1-1; d_call: .; v_call: TRBV2; cdr3_nt: TGTGCCAGCAGGGGGTTGGGGGGGGCTGAAGCTTTCTTT; cdr3_aa: CASRGLGGAEAFF
clone_size: many; j_call: TRBJ2-5; d_call: TRBD2; v_call: TRBV7-2; cdr3_nt: TGTGCCAGCAGCTTGGGCGGGGGTTCTGTAGAGACCCAGTACTTC; cdr3_aa: CASSLGGGSVETQYF
clone_size: .; j_call: TRBJ1-5; d_call: .; v_call: TRBV20-1; cdr3_nt: TGCAGTGCTGCCGGGAATCAGCCCCAGCATTTT; cdr3_aa: CSAAGNQPQHF
clone_size: .; j_call: TRBJ1-5; d_call: TRBD1; v_call: TRBV28; cdr3_nt: TGTGCCAGCAGTCCGAGGCCGACAGGGGATAATCAGCCCCAGCATTTT; cdr3_aa: CASSPRPTGDNQPQHF
clone_size: .; j_call: TRBJ2-2; d_call: .; v_call: TRBV7-9; cdr3_nt: TGTGCCAGCAGCTTAGCGCGCGGGACGGACACCGGGGAGCTGTTTTTT; cdr3_aa: CASSLARGTDTGELFF
clone_size: many; j_call: TRBJ2-3; d_call: .; v_call: TRBV7-9; cdr3_nt: TGTGCCAGCAGCTCTACAGGCCTGAGCACAGATACGCAGTATTTT; cdr3_aa: CASSSTGLSTDTQYF
clone_size: many; j_call: TRBJ1-5; d_call: TRBD1; v_call: TRBV7-6; cdr3_nt: TGTGCCAGCAGCCTGGGGACAGGGCGACAGCCCCAGCATTTT; cdr3_aa: CASSLGTGRQPQHF
clone_size: .; j_call: TRBJ1-6; d_call: .; v_call: TRBV14; cdr3_nt: TGTGCCAGCAGCCAAATTGCCCCCGGGACATCTGGGAATTCACCCCTCCACTTT; cdr3_aa: CASSQIAPGTSGNSPLHF
clone_size: .; j_call: TRBJ2-1; d_call: .; v_call: TRBV9; cdr3_nt: TGTGCCAGCAGCGTAGGTGACGGTTTGGGGAGTGAGCAGTTCTTC; cdr3_aa: CASSVGDGLGSEQFF
clone_size: many; j_call: TRBJ1-6; d_call: TRBD1; v_call: TRBV9; cdr3_nt: TGTGCCAGCAGCCCATCACAGGGGATAAATTCACCCCTCCACTTT; cdr3_aa: CASSPSQGINSPLHF